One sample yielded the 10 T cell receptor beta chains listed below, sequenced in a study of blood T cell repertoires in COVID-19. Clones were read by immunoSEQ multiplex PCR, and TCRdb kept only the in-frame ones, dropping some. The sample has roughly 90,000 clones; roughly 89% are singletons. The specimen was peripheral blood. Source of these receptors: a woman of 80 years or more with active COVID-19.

The CDR3 DNA is TGTGCCAGCAGGGGACTAGCGGGAAACTCCTACAATGAGCAGTTCTTC. This translates into CASRGLAGNSYNEQFF. The rearrangement uses TRBV6-6 and TRBJ2-1; 13 bases agree with TRBD2. The CDR3 contains 16 residues. V was clipped by 6 bases and J by 0 bases; unmatched bases: 2. The V gene's germline CDR1 is MNHNY and CDR2 SVGAGI (reference sequence).

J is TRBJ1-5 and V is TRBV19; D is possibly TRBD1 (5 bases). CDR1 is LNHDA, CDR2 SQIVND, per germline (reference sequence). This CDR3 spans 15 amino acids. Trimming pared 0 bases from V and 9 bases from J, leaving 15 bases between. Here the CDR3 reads CASSIDGRAGRPQHF. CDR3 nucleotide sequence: TGTGCCAGTAGTATAGATGGCAGGGCCGGGAGGCCCCAGCATTTT.

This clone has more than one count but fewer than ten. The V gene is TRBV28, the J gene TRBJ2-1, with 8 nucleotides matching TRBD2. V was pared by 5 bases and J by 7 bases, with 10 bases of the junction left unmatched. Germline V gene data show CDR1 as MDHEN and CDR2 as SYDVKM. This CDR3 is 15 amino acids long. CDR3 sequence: CASSPTGSGTNEQFF. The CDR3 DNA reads TGTGCCAGCAGTCCTACGGGTAGCGGGACTAATGAGCAGTTCTTC.

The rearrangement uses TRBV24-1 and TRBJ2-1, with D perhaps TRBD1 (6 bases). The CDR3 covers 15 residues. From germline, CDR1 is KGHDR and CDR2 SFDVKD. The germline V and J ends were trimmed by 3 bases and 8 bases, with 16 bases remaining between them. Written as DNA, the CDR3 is TGTGCCACCAGTGATAGAGGGGATAGACAGGATGAGCAGTTCTTC. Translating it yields CATSDRGDRQDEQFF.

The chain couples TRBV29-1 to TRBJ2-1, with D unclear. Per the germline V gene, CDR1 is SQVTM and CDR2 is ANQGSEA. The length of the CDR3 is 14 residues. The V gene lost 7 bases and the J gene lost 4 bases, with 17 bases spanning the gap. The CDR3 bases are TGCAGCGGGTGGATGGGCCCTGAGTACAATGAGCAGTTCTTC. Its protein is CSGWMGPEYNEQFF.

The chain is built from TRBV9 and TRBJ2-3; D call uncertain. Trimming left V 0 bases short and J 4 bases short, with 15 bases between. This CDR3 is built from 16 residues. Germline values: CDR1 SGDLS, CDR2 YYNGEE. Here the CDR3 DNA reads TGTGCCAGCAGCGTAGCTTTGGGCTCCTTCTCAGATACGCAGTATTTT. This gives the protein CASSVALGSFSDTQYF.

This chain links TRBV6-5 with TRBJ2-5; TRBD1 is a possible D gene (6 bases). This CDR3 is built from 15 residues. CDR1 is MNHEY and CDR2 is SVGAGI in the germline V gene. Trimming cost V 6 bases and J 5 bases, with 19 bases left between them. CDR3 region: CASRVNRVLLETQYF. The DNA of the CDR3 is TGTGCCAGCAGAGTTAACAGGGTCCTCCTGGAGACCCAGTACTTC.

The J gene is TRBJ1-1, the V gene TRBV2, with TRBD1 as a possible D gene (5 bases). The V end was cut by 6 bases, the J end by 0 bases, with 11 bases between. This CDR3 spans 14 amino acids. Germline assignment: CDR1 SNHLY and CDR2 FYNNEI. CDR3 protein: CASRPGLMNTEAFF. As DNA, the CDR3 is TGTGCCAGCAGACCGGGACTGATGAACACTGAAGCTTTCTTT.

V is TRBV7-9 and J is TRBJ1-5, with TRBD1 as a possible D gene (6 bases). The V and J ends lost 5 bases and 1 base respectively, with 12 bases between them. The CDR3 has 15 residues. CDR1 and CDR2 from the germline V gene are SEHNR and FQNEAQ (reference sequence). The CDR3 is CASSPVGQSNQPQHF. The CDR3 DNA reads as TGTGCCAGCAGCCCAGTGGGACAAAGCAATCAGCCCCAGCATTTT.

CDR3 nucleotide sequence: TGTGCCAGCAGTCGCCAGGGGGTGGAGACCCAGTACTTC. Translating it yields CASSRQGVETQYF. The V and J genes are TRBV28 and TRBJ2-5; 7 nucleotides align to TRBD1. V dropped 5 bases and J dropped 5; count of bases not matched to a gene: 5. This CDR3 spans 13 amino acids. CDR1 and CDR2 from the germline V gene are MDHEN and SYDVKM.